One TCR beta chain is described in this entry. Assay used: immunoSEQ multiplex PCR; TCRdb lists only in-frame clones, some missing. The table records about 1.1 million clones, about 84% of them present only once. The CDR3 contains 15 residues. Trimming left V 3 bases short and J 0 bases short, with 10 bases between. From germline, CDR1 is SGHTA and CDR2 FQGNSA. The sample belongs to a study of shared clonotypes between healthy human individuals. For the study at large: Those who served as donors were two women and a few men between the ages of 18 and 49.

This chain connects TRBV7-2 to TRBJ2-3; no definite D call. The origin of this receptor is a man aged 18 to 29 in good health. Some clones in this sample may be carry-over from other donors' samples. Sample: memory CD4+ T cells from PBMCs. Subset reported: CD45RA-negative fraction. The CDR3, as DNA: TGTGCCAGCAGCTTCCCCGGCGCTAGCACAGATACGCAGTATTTT. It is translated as CASSFPGASTDTQYF.